Only a few counts were recorded for the clone carrying this T cell receptor beta chain. CDR3 length: 14 amino acids. Unmatched junction bases numbered 10, after V lost 5 bases and J lost 6 bases. Per the germline V gene, CDR1 is DFQATT and CDR2 is SNEGSKA (reference sequence). The study made its TCR cDNA through 5'RACE template switching. That step introduced a universal primer site along with UMIs. In TCRdb, the 5' RACE reads were re-called with MiXCR into one record per CDR3 protein. Of under 350,000 distinct CDR3 sequences in the sample, over 4% are singletons; the top ten hold 20% to 25%. The sample originates from a study of T cells after yellow fever vaccination.

The sequence was obtained from a man aged 18 to 35 who received the YFV17D yellow fever vaccine. The input for sequencing was PBMCs, taken 5 days after the yellow fever booster vaccination. The rearrangement joins TRBV20-1 to TRBJ2-1; TRBD2 agrees at 7 bases. The DNA of the CDR3 is TGCAGTGCTCCATTTAGCGGGTGGGCCAATGAGCAGTTCTTC. Translated: CSAPFSGWANEQFF.